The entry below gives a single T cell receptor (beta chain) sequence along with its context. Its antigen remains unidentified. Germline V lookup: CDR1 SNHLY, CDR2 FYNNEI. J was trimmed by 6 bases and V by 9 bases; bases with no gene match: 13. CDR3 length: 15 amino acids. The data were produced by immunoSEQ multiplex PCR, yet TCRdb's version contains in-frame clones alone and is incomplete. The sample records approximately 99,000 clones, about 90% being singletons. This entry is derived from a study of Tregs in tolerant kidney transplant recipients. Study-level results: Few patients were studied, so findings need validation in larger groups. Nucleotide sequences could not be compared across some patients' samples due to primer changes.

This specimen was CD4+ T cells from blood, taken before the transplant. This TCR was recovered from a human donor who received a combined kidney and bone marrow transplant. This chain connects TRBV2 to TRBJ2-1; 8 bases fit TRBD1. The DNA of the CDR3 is TGTGCCAGTCACCAGGGGGCAGGTCAGTTCAATGAGCAGTTCTTC. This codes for CASHQGAGQFNEQFF. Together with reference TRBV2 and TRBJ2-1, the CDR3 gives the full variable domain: EPEVTQTPSHQVTQMGQEVILRCVPISNHLYFYWYRQILGQKVEFLVSFYNNEISEKSEIFDDQFSVERPDGSNFTLKIRSTKLEDSAMYFCASHQGAGQFNEQFFGPGTRLTVL.